The T cell receptor beta chain under discussion was sequenced for a study of radiotherapy plus CTLA-4 blockade in lung cancer. Germline V gives CDR1 MDHEN, CDR2 SYDVKM. There are 15 residues in the CDR3. With 6 bases clipped from V and 2 bases from J, the junction kept 7 bases outside the gene matches. Method: immunoSEQ multiplex PCR; TCRdb's copy keeps in-frame clones and lacks some. The table includes some 110,000 clones, more than 75% detected once. The rearrangement uses TRBV28 and TRBJ2-7, with TRBD1 identical over 10 bases. The material sequenced was peripheral blood, taken from a patient treated with radiotherapy plus ipilimumab. This clonotype was sampled from a human donor with non-small cell lung cancer that progressed on radiotherapy plus ipilimumab. Some clones in this sample may be carry-over from other donors' samples. The CDR3 DNA reads as TGTGCCAGCAGGACCCTTGGACAGGGGGCCTACGAGCAGTACTTC. Translated, it gives CASRTLGQGAYEQYF. Supplemented by reference TRBV28 and TRBJ2-7, the full variable domain reads DVKVTQSSRYLVKRTGEKVFLECVQDMDHENMFWYRQDPGLGLRLIYFSYDVKMKEKGDIPEGYSVSREKKERFSLILESASTNQTSMYLCASRTLGQGAYEQYFGPGTRLTVT.